Shown below are 23 T cell receptor beta chains from a single sample sequenced in a study of blood T cell repertoires in COVID-19. Profiled with immunoSEQ multiplex PCR; TCRdb holds only in-frame clones, not every one. This sample has 50,000 to 65,000 clones, with roughly 90% found just once. The sample was peripheral blood. These receptors originate from a man in his 60s with acute or convalescent COVID-19.

This clone was picked up one time. This chain links TRBV7-8 with TRBJ2-1; D is unclear. The V gene's germline CDR1 is SGHVS and CDR2 FQNEAQ. V dropped 0 bases and J dropped 1 base, with 16 bases sitting between them. The CDR3 covers 18 residues. CDR3 protein: CASSLAHPASKSYNEQFF. CDR3 DNA sequence: TGTGCCAGCAGCTTAGCTCACCCGGCTAGTAAATCCTACAATGAGCAGTTCTTC.

J is TRBJ1-5 and V is TRBV2; 7 bases agree with TRBD1. V dropped 6 bases and J dropped 6; count of bases not matched to a gene: 20. This CDR3 has 18 amino acids. Germline V gives CDR1 SNHLY, CDR2 FYNNEI. CDR3 sequence: CASRARGLETGMSQPQHF. The CDR3 DNA reads as TGTGCCAGCAGGGCTAGGGGGCTGGAGACAGGGATGTCTCAGCCCCAGCATTTT.

The chain has TRBV6-5 and TRBJ2-2; no firm D call. The CDR3 runs to 11 residues. Between the trimmed V and J ends, which lost 10 bases and 0 bases, there was a span of 3 bases. Germline values: CDR1 MNHEY, CDR2 SVGAGI. CDR3 bases: TGTGCCACCTCGAACACCGGGGAGCTGTTTTTT. Its protein product is CATSNTGELFF.

Only a few counts were recorded for this clone. This chain links TRBV12-2 with TRBJ2-3; the table names TRBD1, a call not compared with the DNA. TRBV12-2 is termed a pseudogene. The CDR3 contains 14 residues. The CDR3 region is CASRPTGSADTQYF. The CDR3 DNA follows: TGTGCAAGTCGCCCAACAGGGAGCGCAGATACGCAGTATTTT.

This sequence joins TRBV5-1 and TRBJ2-1, with D perhaps TRBD2 (6 bases). Trimming cost V 0 bases and J 0 bases, with 19 bases left between them. Germline V lookup: CDR1 SGHRS, CDR2 YFSETQ. The CDR3 extends over 19 amino acids. In DNA, the CDR3 is TGCGCCAGCAGCTTGGCTGTGACCCCGGGGGTCGGCTCCTACAATGAGCAGTTCTTC. Amino acid sequence: CASSLAVTPGVGSYNEQFF.

Here the CDR3 reads CASSLRASGGYNEQFF. CDR3 nucleotide sequence: TGCGCCAGCAGCTTGAGGGCTAGCGGGGGATACAATGAGCAGTTCTTC. The genes are TRBV5-1 and TRBJ2-1; the match to TRBD2 covers 10 bases. The ends lost 1 base at V and 4 bases at J; junction bases unmatched: 5. Germline values: CDR1 SGHRS, CDR2 YFSETQ. The CDR3 consists of 16 residues. The full variable domain, in which reference TRBV5-1 and TRBJ2-1 provide the parts outside the CDR3, is KAGVTQTPRYLIKTRGQQVTLSCSPISGHRSVSWYQQTPGQGLQFLFEYFSETQRNKGNFPGRFSGRQFSNSRSEMNVSTLELGDSALYLCASSLRASGGYNEQFFGPGTRLTVL.

The V and J genes are TRBV4-2 and TRBJ2-7; no firm D call. This CDR3 has 14 residues. The germline V gene has CDR1 LGHNA and CDR2 YNFKEQ. Trimming took 0 bases from V and 0 from J, leaving 6 bases between them. As DNA, the CDR3 is TGTGCCAGCAGCCAAGAGGCCACCTCCTACGAGCAGTACTTC. Its protein product is CASSQEATSYEQYF.

This rearrangement joins TRBV6-2 or TRBV6-3 to TRBJ1-6; D perhaps matches TRBD1 (6 bases). V was cut by 3 bases and J by 10 bases, with 13 bases left in between. The CDR3 contains 14 residues. Germline lookup yields CDR1 MNHEY and CDR2 SVGEGT. The CDR3 is CASSYGGQLSPLHF. CDR3 sequence (DNA): TGTGCCAGCAGTTATGGAGGACAGTTGTCACCCCTCCACTTT.

Note on this clone: This same CDR3 is encoded by further DNA sequences in the sample. The chain couples TRBV10-3 to TRBJ1-2; the match to TRBD1 covers 9 bases. From germline, CDR1 is ENHRY and CDR2 SYGVKD. V shed 4 bases and J 2 bases; nucleotides not matched to a gene: 5. The CDR3 contains 15 residues. The CDR3 spells CAISGGQGENYGYTF. The DNA of the CDR3 is TGTGCCATCAGTGGGGGACAGGGAGAGAACTATGGCTACACCTTC.

The V call is TRBV7-2, the J call TRBJ1-6; D is perhaps TRBD1 (5 bases). V was cut by 0 bases and J by 2 bases, with 11 bases left in between. CDR3 length: 17 amino acids. Germline-derived CDR1 and CDR2 are SGHTA and FQGNSA. The CDR3 DNA reads TGTGCCAGCAGCTTAGCGTCTCCAGGGACCTATAATTCACCCCTCCACTTT. It is translated as CASSLASPGTYNSPLHF.

V gene TRBV6-2 or TRBV6-3 combines with J gene TRBJ2-3, with 15 bases lining up with TRBD2. Germline CDR1 and CDR2: MNHEY and SVGEGT. The CDR3 totals 20 residues. J lost 0 bases, V lost 2 bases, and 9 bases had no gene match. The CDR3 sequence is CASSYNGLAGGPASTDTQYF. As DNA, the CDR3 is TGTGCCAGCAGTTACAACGGACTAGCGGGGGGGCCTGCTAGCACAGATACGCAGTATTTT.

This clone was picked up one time. The chain has TRBV9 and TRBJ2-7, with TRBD2 identical over 13 bases. Germline-derived CDR1 and CDR2 are SGDLS and YYNGEE. J gave up 5 bases and V 3 bases, and 5 bases lay outside the gene matches. This CDR3 is built from 15 residues. CDR3 sequence (DNA): TGTGCCAGCAGCGCGGGACTAGCGGGATCCCACGAGCAGTACTTC. Residues: CASSAGLAGSHEQYF.

CDR3 DNA: TGTGCCATCATGGCGGGAGGCTACGAGCAGTACTTC. Its translation: CAIMAGGYEQYF. The rearrangement joins TRBV10-3 to TRBJ2-7; 8 bases are a match to TRBD2. V lost 7 bases to trimming and J lost 3 bases; unmatched junction nucleotides: 2. The CDR3 is 12 residues long. CDR1 and CDR2 (germline): ENHRY, SYGVKD.

CDR3 nucleotide sequence: TGTGCCAGCTCACCAGGGGGCGGAAGATCTGGAAACACCATATATTTT. Translating it yields CASSPGGGRSGNTIYF. J is TRBJ1-3 and V is TRBV18, with a possible D match to TRBD1 (6 bases). Germline V CDR1 and CDR2: KGHSH, LQKENI. The CDR3 extends over 16 amino acids. Trimming took off 2 bases at V and 1 base at J, with 12 bases between the two ends.

The genes are TRBV25-1 and TRBJ2-3; D not certain. Looked up from germline, CDR1 is MGHDK and CDR2 is SYGVNS. The CDR3 loop spans 16 amino acids. Trimming cost V 3 bases and J 5 bases, with 18 bases left between them. Here the CDR3 DNA reads TGTGCCAGCAGTGACCCCGGTAGCTGGTCGCAAGATACGCAGTATTTT. Translation: CASSDPGSWSQDTQYF. Looking up the rest from reference TRBV25-1 and TRBJ2-3 gives the full variable domain: EADIYQTPRYLVIGTGKKITLECSQTMGHDKMYWYQQDPGMELHLIHYSYGVNSTEKGDLSSESTVSRIRTEHFPLTLESARPSHTSQYLCASSDPGSWSQDTQYFGPGTRLTVL.

The genes are TRBV2 and TRBJ1-2; D is unclear. Germline-derived CDR1 and CDR2 are SNHLY and FYNNEI. Trimming took 10 bases from V and 1 from J, leaving 10 bases between them. The CDR3 runs 12 residues. The CDR3 loop is CANRLFNYGYTF. In nucleotides, the CDR3 is TGTGCCAACAGACTGTTTAACTATGGCTACACCTTC.

This rearrangement joins TRBV6-4 to TRBJ2-3; 9 bases align to TRBD2. This CDR3 is built from 15 residues. In germline, CDR1 is MRHNA, CDR2 SNTAGT. The J segment lost 7 bases and the V segment lost 3 bases, leaving 8 bases of the junction unmatched. CDR3 region: CASSEIAGASHTQYF. The CDR3 nucleotides read TGTGCCAGCAGTGAAATAGCGGGGGCCTCCCATACGCAGTATTTT.

The chain joins TRBV7-6 to TRBJ2-3; 7 nucleotides line up with TRBD1. V lost 0 bases and J lost 2; bases outside the gene matches: 5. The CDR3 is 16 residues long. The V gene's germline CDR1 is SGHVS and CDR2 FNYEAQ. The CDR3 loop is CASSLASRGYTDTQYF. CDR3 sequence (DNA): TGTGCCAGCAGCTTAGCGTCCAGGGGGTACACAGATACGCAGTATTTT.

The V gene is TRBV7-2, the J gene TRBJ1-2; TRBD1 is a possible D gene (6 bases). Germline assignment: CDR1 SGHTA and CDR2 FQGNSA. This CDR3 has 14 residues. Deletions cut 7 bases from V and 4 bases from J, with 16 bases between. Written as DNA, the CDR3 is TGTGCCAGCATCCTCCGGGCACAGGGCTATGGCTACACCTTC. The encoded protein is CASILRAQGYGYTF.

The chain carries TRBV20-1 and TRBJ1-1, with 8 bases aligning to TRBD1. Per germline, CDR1 DFQATT and CDR2 SNEGSKA (reference sequence). This CDR3 region has 15 residues. Losses at the gene ends were 3 bases for V and 3 bases for J; bases not matched to a gene: 9. The CDR3 spells CSASPGGNVDTEAFF. The CDR3 DNA reads TGCAGTGCTAGTCCAGGGGGCAATGTGGACACTGAAGCTTTCTTT.

The chain combines TRBV4-1 with TRBJ1-1; tentatively, D is TRBD1 (5 bases). CDR1 is MGHRA, CDR2 YSYEKL, per germline. This CDR3 has 16 residues. The V end lost 2 bases, the J end lost 0 bases, and 13 bases lay between the germline ends. CDR3 nucleotides: TGCGCCAGCAGCCAAAGGGGCGGGGATCTGAACACTGAAGCTTTCTTT. Its translation: CASSQRGGDLNTEAFF.

The rearrangement joins TRBV14 to TRBJ1-6, with D uncertain. V was pared by 4 bases and J by 7 bases, with 17 bases between. CDR3 length: 16 residues. Germline CDR1 and CDR2: SGHDN and FVKESK. CDR3 residues: CASSPIGGPENSPLHF. In DNA, the CDR3 is TGTGCCAGCAGCCCTATAGGAGGGCCGGAGAATTCACCCCTCCACTTT.

The chain couples TRBV6-4 to TRBJ1-2; D may be TRBD1 (6 bases). From germline, CDR1 is MRHNA and CDR2 SNTAGT. Deletions cut 5 bases from V and 5 bases from J, with 18 bases between. The length of the CDR3 is 15 residues. The CDR3 DNA follows: TGTGCCAGCAGTCCAGGGGATCCCTACCGATATGGCTACACCTTC. Protein: CASSPGDPYRYGYTF.